This T cell receptor beta chain was documented in a study of blood T cell repertoires in COVID-19 (dated by TCRdb to 2018 to 2021). For the study in its entirety: Samples covering the acute and convalescent phases of COVID-19 were provided by collaborators in the United States, Italy and Spain. The prospective study material was composed of cDNA or gDNA derived from T cells, B-cell-depleted T cells, or PBMCs. Subjects who had been exposed to COVID-19, were actively infected with it, or had recovered from it provided the deeply sampled blood TCRbeta repertoires that made up the dataset. The repertoires were released in a freely available public database intended as a resource for research on the immune response to SARS-CoV-2. The samples were drawn from the first 160 participants of the ongoing ImmuneRACE study and from 1,200 or so subjects provided by 6 global collaborators. Nearly every sample came with metadata listing a de-identified subject ID, COVID-19 status, age in years and sex. Where available, HLA class I and class II types were taken from metadata supplied by the sample provider and were not determined by assay-based typing. Broad study findings and their caveats: The quantity of clinical and demographic metadata differed by source and by participant and was supplied without curation.

Measured from the cysteine to the phenylalanine, the CDR3 is 16 residues long. The retained sequence is limited to the CDR3, 48 bases, with the frame set at the first base. Looking up the germline V gene yields CDR1 MNHNS and CDR2 SASEGT. V trim: 3 bases; J trim: 3 bases; unmatched bases: 8. The immunoSEQ Assay, a bias-controlled multiplex PCR, was used to amplify TCRbeta CDR3 regions from genomic DNA. As for how the authors treated the data: The number of nucleated cells in each sample was estimated by amplification of reference gene primers within the assay. Sequence reads were collapsed and filtered to measure the absolute abundance of every unique TCRbeta CDR3 rearrangement. For each sample, productive Simpson clonality was calculated as the square root of Simpson's diversity index over productive rearrangements. The table was pulled from immuneACCESS by TCRdb, which kept in-frame rearrangements only. Such tables lose some clones; where checked, under half of the loss comes from unresolved V genes, and the rest has no known cause. That table gives V, J and clone size, and the DNA gave D and trimming. Here the sample has 60,000 or so clones; 87% occur a single time. The top ten clones comprise roughly a tenth of the sample.

Concerning this clone: There is no known antigen for this receptor. Nothing much larger sits one base from this clone, and base qualities are not available.

Each collaborating institution followed its own protocols to collect whole blood in K2EDTA tubes. For TCRbeta analysis, collaborators shipped samples as frozen whole blood, isolated PBMCs, or DNA extracted from either of those sample types. The sequence joins TRBV6-1 to TRBJ2-5, and TRBD1 matches 9 of the central bases. The TCR originated in a human donor with acute or convalescent COVID-19. The donor label of this sample is uncertain. Sequencing was carried out using peripheral blood. CDR3 reads: CASSDLSGTGKETQYF. In nucleotide form, the sequence is TGTGCCAGCAGTGACCTCTCCGGGACAGGGAAAGAGACCCAGTACTTC.